The 25 T cell receptor beta chains listed next were all sequenced from one sample in a study of T cell changes during pregnancy in multiple sclerosis. The method was immunoSEQ multiplex PCR; TCRdb's version includes in-frame clones alone and lacks a portion of them. The sample has 85,000 to 90,000 clones, 85% to 95% seen once. The specimen was peripheral blood, collected in the first trimester of pregnancy. Every receptor here comes from a female donor in good health, enrolled as a control in a pregnancy study.

V is TRBV9 and J is TRBJ2-2, with 9 bases that match TRBD1. The CDR3 spans 14 residues. V gave up 5 bases and J gave up 4 bases; unmatched junction bases: 3. CDR1 and CDR2 (germline): SGDLS, YYNGEE. This CDR3 reads CASSRTGATGELFF. CDR3 coding DNA: TGTGCCAGCAGTAGGACAGGGGCCACCGGGGAGCTGTTTTTT. Variable domain in full (rest from reference TRBV9 and TRBJ2-2): DSGVTQTPKHLITATGQRVTLRCSPRSGDLSVYWYQQSLDQGLQFLIQYYNGEERAKGNILERFSAQQFPDLHSELNLSSLELGDSALYFCASSRTGATGELFFGEGSRLTVL.

This chain uses TRBV5-6 with TRBJ2-5; D might be TRBD2 (5 bases). The CDR3 contains 12 residues. Germline CDR1 reads SGHDT; CDR2 reads YYEEEE. Deletions cut 5 bases from V and 4 bases from J, with 9 bases between. CDR3 protein: CASSRGLETQYF. The DNA of the CDR3 is TGTGCCAGCAGTCGCGGGTTAGAGACCCAGTACTTC.

The gene calls are TRBV10-3 and TRBJ1-6; TRBD1 matches at 8 bases. The V gene end was trimmed by 7 bases and the J gene end by 10 bases; junction bases not matched to a gene: 9. CDR3 size: 14 residues. Germline loops: CDR1 ENHRY, CDR2 SYGVKD. CDR3 protein: CAINNQGAGSPLHF. DNA for the CDR3: TGTGCCATCAATAACCAGGGGGCAGGCTCACCCCTCCACTTT.

The chain links TRBV2 to TRBJ1-5, with 7 bases aligning to TRBD1. V dropped 5 bases and J dropped 2; count of bases not matched to a gene: 15. The CDR3 contains 18 residues. The germline CDR1 and CDR2 sequences are SNHLY and FYNNEI. CDR3 sequence (DNA): TGTGCCAGCAGTCGACAGGGTGTTTCGGGGCGCGGCAATCAGCCCCAGCATTTT. Translating gives CASSRQGVSGRGNQPQHF.

This chain joins TRBV20-1 and TRBJ1-1; D gene uncertain. The germline V gene encodes CDR1 DFQATT and CDR2 SNEGSKA (reference sequence). V lost 7 bases and J lost 7, with 10 bases in between. CDR3 size: 10 residues. CDR3 nucleotides: TGCAGTGGAGGTGCAATTGAAGCTTTCTTT. It is translated as CSGGAIEAFF.

The sample holds one count of this clone. This chain joins TRBV5-6 and TRBJ2-1, with TRBD1 matching over 11 bases. Trimming removed 5 bases from V and 6 bases from J; junction bases left unmatched: 7. The CDR3 loop spans 15 amino acids. Germline CDR1 is SGHDT and CDR2 is YYEEEE. The CDR3 DNA reads TGTGCCAGCAGATTTGCTGGGACAGGGGGCAATGAGCAGTTCTTC. It translates to CASRFAGTGGNEQFF.

As DNA, the CDR3 is TGTGCCAGCAGCCCTTCCACAGATACGCAGTATTTT. The encoded protein is CASSPSTDTQYF. The V gene is TRBV7-2, the J gene TRBJ2-3; D is undetermined. Trimming took 5 bases from V and 2 from J, leaving 5 bases between them. Germline CDR1 reads SGHTA; CDR2 reads FQGNSA. This CDR3 spans 12 amino acids.

This chain joins TRBV28 and TRBJ1-5, with D tentatively TRBD1 (6 bases). V was shortened by 6 bases and J by 6 bases, with 18 bases between the two germline ends. The length of the CDR3 is 15 residues. Germline CDR1 reads MDHEN; CDR2 reads SYDVKM. The CDR3 DNA reads as TGTGCCAGCAGCATGCAACAGGGTGAATCTCAGCCCCAGCATTTT. It is translated as CASSMQQGESQPQHF. Together with reference TRBV28 and TRBJ1-5, the CDR3 gives the full variable domain: DVKVTQSSRYLVKRTGEKVFLECVQDMDHENMFWYRQDPGLGLRLIYFSYDVKMKEKGDIPEGYSVSREKKERFSLILESASTNQTSMYLCASSMQQGESQPQHFGDGTRLSIL.

The V call is TRBV7-3, the J call TRBJ1-4, with TRBD1 identical over 9 bases. With V trimmed by 5 bases and J by 10 bases, 8 bases remained unmatched. Looked up from germline, CDR1 is SGHTA and CDR2 is FQGTGA. This CDR3 has 14 amino acids. CDR3: CASSPDRGTGKLFF. As DNA, the CDR3 is TGTGCCAGCAGCCCGGACAGGGGTACAGGAAAACTGTTTTTT. Full variable domain (missing parts from reference TRBV7-3 and TRBJ1-4): GAGVSQTPSNKVTEKGKYVELRCDPISGHTALYWYRQSLGQGPEFLIYFQGTGAADDSGLPNDRFFAVRPEGSVSTLKIQRTERGDSAVYLCASSPDRGTGKLFFGSGTQLSVL.

This chain uses TRBV28 with TRBJ2-7; D is ambiguous. The ends were cut back, 3 bases at V and 2 bases at J, with 14 bases in the middle. The CDR3 contains 15 residues. Germline V lookup: CDR1 MDHEN, CDR2 SYDVKM. The DNA of the CDR3 is TGTGCCAGCAGTTTTTGGTCAGGCACAACCTACGAGCAGTACTTC. This translates into CASSFWSGTTYEQYF.

With respect to this clone: This same CDR3 is encoded by further DNA sequences in the sample. The rearrangement links TRBV4-1 to TRBJ1-5; D might be TRBD1 (5 bases). The germline V and J ends were trimmed by 4 bases and 4 bases, with 8 bases remaining between them. Germline assignment: CDR1 MGHRA and CDR2 YSYEKL. The CDR3 has 13 amino acids. The CDR3 sequence: CASSPQENQPQHF. Here the CDR3 DNA reads TGCGCCAGCAGCCCACAGGAGAATCAGCCCCAGCATTTT.

V and J are TRBV28 and TRBJ2-5, with 10 positions matching TRBD2. The CDR3 sequence is 13 residues long. Germline lookup yields CDR1 MDHEN and CDR2 SYDVKM. Trimming took 7 bases from V and 14 from J; bases not matched to a gene: 13. CDR3 residues: CASKIPRAGGLYF. CDR3 DNA sequence: TGTGCCAGCAAGATACCCCGAGCGGGGGGGCTCTACTTC.

This chain uses TRBV11-2 with TRBJ2-5; D ambiguous. The V gene lost 4 bases and the J gene lost 2 bases, with 5 bases spanning the gap. The CDR3 consists of 12 residues. The germline V gene has CDR1 SGHAT and CDR2 FQNNGV. CDR3: CASSSIQETQYF. The CDR3 DNA is TGTGCCAGCAGCTCAATTCAAGAGACCCAGTACTTC.

This chain links TRBV14 with TRBJ1-2; D uncertain. The CDR3 runs to 16 residues. V lost 2 bases, J lost 1 base, and 14 bases lay in between. The germline V gene encodes CDR1 SGHDN and CDR2 FVKESK. For the CDR3, the DNA is TGTGCCAGCAGCCAAAATTTACCCGTCAGTAACTATGGCTACACCTTC. It codes for CASSQNLPVSNYGYTF.

The genes are TRBV5-1 and TRBJ1-2; 10 bases are a match to TRBD1. Looked up from germline, CDR1 is SGHRS and CDR2 is YFSETQ. The CDR3 contains 17 residues. V shed 0 bases, J shed 8 bases, and the junction held 13 bases outside the gene matches. The CDR3 coding sequence is TGCGCCAGCAGCTTGGCGGGTCCCGGGACAGGGGTAAAAGGCTACACCTTC. Its protein product is CASSLAGPGTGVKGYTF.

The DNA for the CDR3 is TGTGCCAGCACCAAAACAGGGGCCAATGAAGCTTTCTTT. It translates to CASTKTGANEAFF. V and J are TRBV27 and TRBJ1-1; 7 bases match TRBD1. The CDR3 sequence is 13 residues long. CDR1 is MNHEY, CDR2 SMNVEV, per germline (reference sequence). The V gene end was trimmed by 7 bases and the J gene end by 7 bases; junction bases not matched to a gene: 9.

The chain is built from TRBV28 and TRBJ2-7, with D hard to call. This CDR3 region has 12 residues. V lost 2 bases and J 3 bases, leaving 5 bases between the germline ends. CDR1 MDHEN and CDR2 SYDVKM come from the germline V gene. CDR3 coding DNA: TGTGCCAGCAGTTTAGCAGTCTACGAGCAGTACTTC. Translated: CASSLAVYEQYF. The complete variable domain, with remaining parts taken from reference TRBV28 and TRBJ2-7, reads DVKVTQSSRYLVKRTGEKVFLECVQDMDHENMFWYRQDPGLGLRLIYFSYDVKMKEKGDIPEGYSVSREKKERFSLILESASTNQTSMYLCASSLAVYEQYFGPGTRLTVT.

The chain combines TRBV5-1 with TRBJ2-1; maybe TRBD2 (5 bases). The V end lost 4 bases, the J end lost 4 bases, and 12 bases lay between the germline ends. There are 14 residues in the CDR3. Per the germline V gene, CDR1 is SGHRS and CDR2 is YFSETQ. The CDR3 loop reads CASSLHPGYNEQFF. CDR3 sequence (DNA): TGCGCCAGCAGCCTCCACCCGGGATACAATGAGCAGTTCTTC. The full variable domain, in which reference TRBV5-1 and TRBJ2-1 provide the parts outside the CDR3, is KAGVTQTPRYLIKTRGQQVTLSCSPISGHRSVSWYQQTPGQGLQFLFEYFSETQRNKGNFPGRFSGRQFSNSRSEMNVSTLELGDSALYLCASSLHPGYNEQFFGPGTRLTVL.

The V call is TRBV7-9, the J call TRBJ1-5, with a tentative D call TRBD1 (6 bases). The CDR3 covers 12 residues. V was pared by 8 bases and J by 8 bases, with 13 bases between. Germline V gives CDR1 SEHNR, CDR2 FQNEAQ (reference sequence). DNA of the CDR3: TGTGCCAGCGAAGGGCCAGGGGAGCCCCAGCATTTT. Its protein product is CASEGPGEPQHF.

The CDR3 sequence: CASSPNQGPVNQPQHF. The CDR3 region has the DNA TGTGCCAGCAGTCCAAACCAGGGTCCGGTCAATCAGCCCCAGCATTTT. The chain couples TRBV27 to TRBJ1-5; D may be TRBD1 (5 bases). The ends were cut back, 5 bases at V and 3 bases at J, with 17 bases in the middle. The CDR3 is 16 residues long. Looked up from germline, CDR1 is MNHEY and CDR2 is SMNVEV (reference sequence).

CDR3 loop: CASSVRASGGNTDTQYF. CDR3 sequence (DNA): TGTGCCAGCAGCGTCAGGGCTAGCGGGGGGAACACAGATACGCAGTATTTT. This chain connects TRBV9 to TRBJ2-3; 11 bases are shared with TRBD2. Germline CDR1 SGDLS, CDR2 YYNGEE. The J segment lost 2 bases and the V segment lost 2 bases, leaving 7 bases of the junction unmatched. This CDR3 is built from 17 residues.

The chain joins TRBV5-6 to TRBJ1-5; 9 bases fit TRBD1. Germline V lookup: CDR1 SGHDT, CDR2 YYEEEE. The CDR3 sequence is 14 residues long. After removal of 4 bases from V and 8 bases from J, the junction contained 7 bases not matched to a gene. The CDR3 is CASSPMTGGEPQHF. As DNA, the CDR3 is TGTGCCAGCAGCCCCATGACAGGGGGAGAGCCCCAGCATTTT.

V gene TRBV7-2 combines with J gene TRBJ1-2, with D unresolved. From germline, CDR1 is SGHTA and CDR2 FQGNSA. CDR3 length equals 14 residues. Trimming shortened V by 1 base and J by 8 bases, and 14 bases separated the two germline ends. CDR3 loop: CASSLDPGRPGYTF. CDR3 sequence (DNA): TGTGCCAGCAGCTTAGACCCGGGGAGGCCGGGCTACACCTTC.

This chain uses TRBV9 with TRBJ2-2, with D tentatively TRBD1 (6 bases). Germline assignment: CDR1 SGDLS and CDR2 YYNGEE. The CDR3 has 15 residues. The ends were cut back, 3 bases at V and 7 bases at J, with 16 bases in the middle. DNA of the CDR3: TGTGCCAGCAGCGAGAGCGACAGGAAGGGCGGGGAGCTGTTTTTT. Amino acid sequence: CASSESDRKGGELFF. Together with reference TRBV9 and TRBJ2-2, the CDR3 gives the full variable domain: DSGVTQTPKHLITATGQRVTLRCSPRSGDLSVYWYQQSLDQGLQFLIQYYNGEERAKGNILERFSAQQFPDLHSELNLSSLELGDSALYFCASSESDRKGGELFFGEGSRLTVL.

V is TRBV7-2 and J is TRBJ1-5, with unresolved D. There are 16 residues in the CDR3. V was clipped by 1 base and J by 8 bases, with 18 bases between them. Germline CDR1 SGHTA, CDR2 FQGNSA. CDR3 DNA sequence: TGTGCCAGCAGCTTAGGTAGTTCGGTTTTCGAGGAGCCCCAGCATTTT. Protein: CASSLGSSVFEEPQHF. Combining the CDR3 with reference TRBV7-2 and TRBJ1-5 gives the whole variable domain GAGVSQSPSNKVTEKGKDVELRCDPISGHTALYWYRQSLGQGLEFLIYFQGNSAPDKSGLPSDRFSAERTGGSVSTLTIQRTQQEDSAVYLCASSLGSSVFEEPQHFGDGTRLSIL.